This entry concerns a single T cell receptor (beta chain). The CDR3 sequence is 14 residues long. V lost 5 bases to trimming and J lost 3 bases; unmatched junction nucleotides: 5. The germline V gene has CDR1 SGHTA and CDR2 FQGNSA. These data are taken from a study of response to subunit inactivated influenza vaccine. TCRdb re-derived calls from the RT-PCR reads in MiXCR, one entry per CDR3 protein. The sample holds fewer than 250,000 distinct CDR3 sequences; about an eighth are singletons and the top ten take approximately 30%. This sequence was found in a man between 50 and 59 years old who received an inactivated influenza vaccine. This material consisted of CD8+ T cells sorted from PBMCs, taken 5 days after vaccination. The chain combines TRBV7-2 with TRBJ2-7; 9 bases agree with TRBD1. The CDR3 here is CASSPGTGHYEQYF. CDR3 coding DNA: TGTGCCAGCAGCCCTGGGACAGGGCACTACGAGCAGTACTTC.